Sequencing of this TCR beta chain was carried out in a study of blood T cell repertoires in COVID-19. This table comes from immunoSEQ multiplex PCR, and its TCRdb copy is limited to in-frame clones, with some not included. The sample comprises 250,000 to 300,000 clones, about 89% of which are singletons, and about 1.7% rests with the top ten. Participants' reported clinical history set cohort assignment. Before being deemed recovered, Cohort 3 donors had two negative PCRs, clearance, or symptom resolution. V shed 4 bases and J shed 2 bases, with 6 bases lying between them. The CDR3 extends over 12 amino acids. Germline V CDR1 and CDR2: SQVTM, ANQGSEA.

The genes are TRBV29-1 and TRBJ1-5; no reliable D call. The clonotype originates from a woman between 35 and 50 years old who had recovered from COVID-19. Sequencing was done on a sample of PBMCs or T cells enriched from blood (not recorded which). This chain's CDR3 is CSVVSGNQPQHF. The DNA for the CDR3 is TGCAGCGTTGTTTCCGGCAATCAGCCCCAGCATTTT. Full variable domain (outside the CDR3, taken from reference TRBV29-1 and TRBJ1-5): SAVISQKPSRDICQRGTSLTIQCQVDSQVTMMFWYRQQPGQSLTLIATANQGSEATYESGFVIDKFPISRPNLTFSTLTVSNMSPEDSSIYLCSVVSGNQPQHFGDGTRLSIL.